A single sample is the source of the 14 T cell receptor beta chains below, sequenced in a study of Ad26.COV2.S vaccination and SARS-CoV-2 variants. The treatment is: 15 to 20 received Ad26.COV2.S at low or high dose, single or two shots; roughly 5 received placebo; per-sample allocation not given. Each sample was drawn 63 days after the first injection (of vaccine or placebo). This table comes from immunoSEQ multiplex PCR, and its TCRdb copy is limited to in-frame clones, with some not included. The sample lists a few hundred thousand clones, about 90% occurring once. This material consisted of peripheral blood, taken in a trial of Ad26.COV2.S vaccine versus placebo. These receptors came from a person between 18 and 60 years old who received the Ad26.COV2.S COVID-19 vaccine or a placebo.

This clone was counted only a few times. This chain uses TRBV3-1 (or the pseudogene TRBV3-2) with TRBJ2-7, with 9 positions matching TRBD1. This CDR3 has 15 residues. Germline V CDR1 and CDR2: LGHDT, YNNKEL (reference sequence). The junction had 4 bases not matched to a gene; V was cut back by 3 bases and J by 1 base. This CDR3 reads CASSQPGQGSYEQYF. For the CDR3, the DNA is TGTGCCAGCAGCCAGCCGGGACAGGGATCCTACGAGCAGTACTTC.

The chain uses TRBV29-1 and TRBJ1-1; TRBD1 is a possible D gene (5 bases). The CDR3 consists of 15 residues. Germline V lookup: CDR1 SQVTM, CDR2 ANQGSEA. The ends were cut back, 6 bases at V and 5 bases at J, with 22 bases in the middle. The CDR3 DNA sequence: TGCAGCGTATCCGGGTACCTAGGGGTATGGACTGAAGCTTTCTTT. Protein product: CSVSGYLGVWTEAFF.

The chain links TRBV3-1 (or the pseudogene TRBV3-2) to TRBJ2-7; the D is unclear. In germline, CDR1 is LGHDT, CDR2 YNNKEL (reference sequence). Trimming took off 0 bases at V and 4 bases at J, with 13 bases between the two ends. There are 15 residues in the CDR3. For the CDR3, the DNA is TGTGCCAGCAGCCAAGATGGTGAAGGAACATACGAGCAGTACTTC. Its translation: CASSQDGEGTYEQYF.

V and J are TRBV7-2 and TRBJ1-1; D is ambiguous. CDR3 length: 14 residues. CDR1 and CDR2 from the germline V gene are SGHTA and FQGNSA. Trimming took 4 bases from V and 1 from J, leaving 10 bases between them. CDR3 in amino acids: CASSYLAGNTEAFF. The DNA of the CDR3 is TGTGCCAGCAGCTACCTGGCGGGGAACACTGAAGCTTTCTTT. The whole variable domain, remainder taken from reference TRBV7-2 and TRBJ1-1, is GAGVSQSPSNKVTEKGKDVELRCDPISGHTALYWYRQSLGQGLEFLIYFQGNSAPDKSGLPSDRFSAERTGGSVSTLTIQRTQQEDSAVYLCASSYLAGNTEAFFGQGTRLTVV.

J is TRBJ1-2 and V is TRBV18; tentative D call: TRBD1 (6 bases). Germline V lookup: CDR1 KGHSH, CDR2 LQKENI. The CDR3 runs 14 residues. The ends were cut back, 4 bases at V and 6 bases at J, with 15 bases in the middle. CDR3 bases: TGTGCCAGCTCACAGGGGGGAGAGTTGAATGGCTACACCTTC. Protein: CASSQGGELNGYTF.

The V call is TRBV3-1 (or the pseudogene TRBV3-2), the J call TRBJ1-1, with D possibly matching TRBD1 (6 bases). Per the germline V gene, CDR1 is LGHDT and CDR2 is YNNKEL (reference sequence). The CDR3 extends over 15 amino acids. V was trimmed by 1 base and J by 0 bases, leaving 9 bases between them. The CDR3 reads CASSQGTAMNTEAFF. The CDR3 DNA is TGTGCCAGCAGCCAAGGGACAGCGATGAACACTGAAGCTTTCTTT.

Remarks on this clone: Other DNA sequences in this specimen translate into the identical CDR3. The chain employs TRBV5-1 and TRBJ2-7; a possible D gene is TRBD1 (5 bases). The germline gives CDR1 SGHRS, CDR2 YFSETQ. Trimming pared 0 bases from V and 5 bases from J, leaving 12 bases between. The length of the CDR3 is 14 residues. The CDR3, as DNA: TGCGCCAGCAGCTTGGGGCAGGGTGTCGACGAGCAGTACTTC. This codes for CASSLGQGVDEQYF.

The CDR3 nucleotides are TGTGCCAGCTCACCACAAGCGGGTTACGAGCAGTACGTC. Protein: CASSPQAGYEQYV. The chain employs TRBV18 and TRBJ2-7; maybe TRBD2 (6 bases). The CDR3 has 13 amino acids. V gave up 1 base and J gave up 4 bases, with 8 bases separating them. Per the germline V gene, CDR1 is KGHSH and CDR2 is LQKENI.

This chain connects TRBV6-4 to TRBJ2-2; 12 positions match TRBD2. Germline CDR1 is MRHNA and CDR2 is SNTAGT. J was trimmed by 2 bases and V by 5 bases; bases with no gene match: 9. CDR3 length: 18 residues. The CDR3 is CASSKPTGLAGNTGELFF. CDR3 sequence (DNA): TGTGCCAGCAGTAAACCTACCGGACTAGCGGGAAACACCGGGGAGCTGTTTTTT.

This clone has just a few counts. The chain joins TRBV2 to TRBJ2-1, with a tentative D call TRBD2 (6 bases). The V gene lost 6 bases and the J gene lost 8 bases, with 14 bases spanning the gap. Per germline, CDR1 SNHLY and CDR2 FYNNEI. The CDR3 covers 13 residues. CDR3 coding DNA: TGTGCCAGCAGGAGGTTCCCTAGCGATGAGCAGTTCTTC. Translating it yields CASRRFPSDEQFF.

J is TRBJ2-3 and V is TRBV3-1 (or the pseudogene TRBV3-2); TRBD2 aligns across 8 bases. The CDR3 extends over 14 amino acids. In germline, CDR1 is LGHDT, CDR2 YNNKEL (reference sequence). After removal of 5 bases from V and 9 bases from J, the junction contained 10 bases not matched to a gene. The chain's CDR3 is CASSNPGLAGTQYF. The CDR3 nucleotides are TGTGCCAGCAGCAACCCCGGACTAGCAGGAACGCAGTATTTT.

The V and J genes are TRBV27 and TRBJ2-1, with 7 bases fitting TRBD1. CDR3 length: 11 amino acids. The junction had 5 bases not matched to a gene; V was cut back by 8 bases and J by 10 bases. Germline assignment: CDR1 MNHEY and CDR2 SMNVEV (reference sequence). The CDR3 is CASPDRAEQFF. For the CDR3, the DNA is TGTGCCAGCCCCGACAGGGCGGAGCAGTTCTTC.

The chain recombines TRBV6-5 with TRBJ1-2; D is possibly TRBD1 (5 bases). The V and J ends lost 2 bases and 3 bases respectively, with 10 bases between them. Germline CDR1 reads MNHEY; CDR2 reads SVGAGI. This CDR3 spans 14 amino acids. CDR3 nucleotides: TGTGCCAGCAGTTACCGGGGGGACGACTATGGCTACACCTTC. Protein: CASSYRGDDYGYTF.

V gene TRBV30 combines with J gene TRBJ1-2; a possible D gene is TRBD1 (5 bases). This CDR3 spans 15 amino acids. Germline-derived CDR1 and CDR2 are GTSNPN and SVGIG (reference sequence). Trimming cost V 3 bases and J 5 bases, with 19 bases left between them. Written as DNA, the CDR3 is TGTGCCTGGAGCCCTGAATTGGGGGTAAGGTATGGCTACACCTTC. Its translation is CAWSPELGVRYGYTF.